Listed below are T cell receptor beta chains from one sample, sequenced in a study of OX40 agonist ivuxolimab in advanced cancers. This table comes from immunoSEQ multiplex PCR, and its TCRdb copy is limited to in-frame clones, with some not included. The sample includes tens of thousands of clones, roughly 86% of them seen just once. Material: CD4+ or CD8+ T cells sorted from blood, obtained in a trial of the OX40 agonist ivuxolimab. The receptors originated from an adult with an advanced solid tumor such as melanoma, head and neck, liver or kidney cancer. CDR3s include the opening cysteine and the closing phenylalanine or tryptophan. D genes are given only for firm matches. The size field is filled for only some rows; it gives once, few, many or a size class.

TRBV9	-	TRBJ2-7	-	TGTGCCAGCAGCGTAGCGGACTCGGGCTCCTACGAGCAGTACTTC	CASSVADSGSYEQYF
TRBV6-5	-	TRBJ1-1	-	TGTGCCAGCAGTTACTGGCCCGATGAGCTGAACACTGAAGCTTTCTTT	CASSYWPDELNTEAFF
TRBV11-2	TRBD2	TRBJ2-1	-	TGTGCCAGCACCCCATTCCTAAGCGGGGGATACAATGAGCAGTTCTTC	CASTPFLSGGYNEQFF
TRBV11-1	-	TRBJ1-1	-	TGTGCCAGCAGCCCGGGACCCGCCAACACTGAAGCTTTCTTT	CASSPGPANTEAFF
TRBV19	TRBD1	TRBJ1-1	medium-sized	TGTGCCACAGCTTTCTTTAGGACAGGGACCCCTGAAGCTTTCTTT	CATAFFRTGTPEAFF
TRBV7-9	-	TRBJ2-2	-	TGTGCCAGCAGCTCAGGGACAATGAACACCGGGGAGCTGTTTTTT	CASSSGTMNTGELFF
TRBV15	-	TRBJ1-1	-	TGTGCCACCAGCAGAGGGACCCTCATGAACACTGAAGCTTTCTTT	CATSRGTLMNTEAFF
TRBV13	-	TRBJ1-2	-	TGTGCCAGCAGCTTAAGGGCAGGGACCTATGGCTACACCTTC	CASSLRAGTYGYTF
TRBV30	TRBD1	TRBJ2-7	-	TGTGCCTGGAGTGACTGGACAGGGGTATCCGAGCAGTACTTC	CAWSDWTGVSEQYF
TRBV4-3	TRBD2	TRBJ2-3	-	TGCGCCAGCAGCCAAGATGGAGGTAGCGGGGAAATCACAGATACGCAGTATTTT	CASSQDGGSGEITDTQYF
TRBV7-9	-	TRBJ2-5	-	TGTGCCAGCAGCTTGCACGCTGAGACCCAGTACTTC	CASSLHAETQYF
TRBV5-6	-	TRBJ2-4	once	TGTGCCAGCAGCTTGGAGGGGCGGGTTGAAAACATTCAGTACTTC	CASSLEGRVENIQYF
TRBV1	-	TRBJ1-5	-	TGCACCAGCAGCCTGGCTGGGCTTAATCGTCAGCCCCAGCATTTT	CTSSLAGLNRQPQHF
TRBV29-1	-	TRBJ2-3	-	TGCAGCGTTGAGTTGGGCGCAGATACGCAGTATTTT	CSVELGADTQYF
TRBV7-8	TRBD1	TRBJ2-2	-	TGTGCCAGCAGCGCAGACAGGGGGGTAACCGGGGAGCTGTTTTTT	CASSADRGVTGELFF
TRBV5-1	-	TRBJ1-5	few	TGCGCCAGCAGCTTTGGTGGGGAGGGGAGAAATCAGCCCCAGCATTTT	CASSFGGEGRNQPQHF
TRBV11-2	-	TRBJ2-1	-	TGTGCCAGCAGCTTAGTGGCAGGGTCCTACAATGAGCAGTTCTTC	CASSLVAGSYNEQFF
TRBV7-9	TRBD1	TRBJ1-3	-	TGTGCCAGCAGCTCCCCGGGACAGACGAGCTCTGGAAACACCATATATTTT	CASSSPGQTSSGNTIYF
TRBV7-9	-	TRBJ2-2	-	TGTGCCAGCAGCCCGGCGGTGGGGACCGGGGAGCTGTTTTTT	CASSPAVGTGELFF
TRBV27	-	TRBJ2-1	-	TGTGCCAGCAGTTTAATGGGGCAGTCCTACAATGAGCAGTTCTTC	CASSLMGQSYNEQFF
TRBV11-1	-	TRBJ1-1	-	TGTGCCAGCAGCTTATCCCTTTCCACTGAAGCTTTCTTT	CASSLSLSTEAFF
TRBV7-6	TRBD1	TRBJ1-1	-	TGTGCCAGCAGCTTTGGACAGGGTTACACTGAAGCTTTCTTT	CASSFGQGYTEAFF
TRBV14	-	TRBJ2-7	once	TGTGCCAGCAGCCCGCCCGGCGACGAGCAGTACTTC	CASSPPGDEQYF
TRBV10-2	-	TRBJ2-5	-	TGCGCCAGCAGCGAAATAAGTTCAAAAGAGACCCAGTACTTC	CASSEISSKETQYF
TRBV6-1	TRBD2	TRBJ2-1	few	TGTGCCAGCAGTGTTGTCCCGGGACTAGCGGGACTACCCTACAATGAGCAGTTCTTC	CASSVVPGLAGLPYNEQFF
TRBV7-9	TRBD1	TRBJ1-1	-	TGTGCCAGCACCTACGACAGGGGAACTGAAGCTTTCTTT	CASTYDRGTEAFF
TRBV7-2	TRBD1	TRBJ2-3	-	TGTGCCAGCAGCACTACGATGGGACAGCCAGATACGCAGTATTTT	CASSTTMGQPDTQYF
TRBV15	TRBD1	TRBJ2-7	-	TGTGCCACCAGCAGAGATCCGTACTCCAGGGGGCAGAGCTACGAGCAGTACTTC	CATSRDPYSRGQSYEQYF
TRBV7-2	-	TRBJ2-7	-	TGTGCCAGCAGCTTAGTGGGGGAGAAGCTGTACGAGCAGTACTTC	CASSLVGEKLYEQYF
TRBV7-2	TRBD1	TRBJ1-2	-	TGTGCCAGCAGCTATTTAGGGGACAGCGCGGTTCTGTACTATGGCTACACCTTC	CASSYLGDSAVLYYGYTF
TRBV14	-	TRBJ2-7	medium-sized	TGTGCCAGCAGCCCCGGGTATGGCGAGCAGTACTTC	CASSPGYGEQYF
TRBV7-7	-	TRBJ2-7	-	TGTGCCAGCAGCTTAGCGGCGACCTACGAGCAGTACTTC	CASSLAATYEQYF
TRBV27	TRBD1	TRBJ1-4	-	TGTGCCAGCAGTCCGACAGGGCAAGTGTTGGAAAAACTGTTTTTT	CASSPTGQVLEKLFF
TRBV5-5	-	TRBJ2-5	-	TGTGCCAGCAGCTTGAGGGCCGAGGAGACCCAGTACTTC	CASSLRAEETQYF
TRBV27	-	TRBJ2-5	-	TGTGCCAGCAGTACGGGGAAACAAGAGACCCAGTACTTC	CASSTGKQETQYF
TRBV7-6	-	TRBJ2-7	-	TGTGCCAGCGGCCTGGGAGGGGGCTACGAGCAGTACTTC	CASGLGGGYEQYF
TRBV5-8	TRBD1	TRBJ1-6	-	TGTGCCAGCAGCCCCAGACAGGGGTTGTGGAATTCACCCCTCCACTTT	CASSPRQGLWNSPLHF
TRBV27	-	TRBJ1-3	-	TGTGCCAGCAGTCACAGGAGGGACAACGGAAACACCATATATTTT	CASSHRRDNGNTIYF
TRBV7-9	TRBD1	TRBJ1-1	-	TGTGCCAGCAGCTTTACAGGGGAATACACTGAAGCTTTCTTT	CASSFTGEYTEAFF
TRBV6-5	-	TRBJ2-5	once	TGTGCCAGCAGTCACCCCGAGACCCAGTACTTC	CASSHPETQYF
TRBV6-5	-	TRBJ2-5	-	TGTGCCAGCAGTTACACCGGACATCGCCAAGAGGCCCAGTACTTC	CASSYTGHRQEAQYF
TRBV9	-	TRBJ1-2	few	TGTGCCAGCAGCGTAGGCAGCAGCCCTAACTATGGCTACACCTTC	CASSVGSSPNYGYTF
TRBV5-1	TRBD2	TRBJ2-7	-	TGCGCCAGCAGCCTCAGCGGGAGGGCCTACGAGCAGTACTTC	CASSLSGRAYEQYF
TRBV7-9	-	TRBJ1-2	-	TGTGCCAGCAGCTTGGGTTCGGACCGTGATTATGGCTACACCTTC	CASSLGSDRDYGYTF